The 21 T cell receptor beta chains listed next were all sequenced from one sample in a study of blood T cell repertoires in COVID-19. The data were produced by immunoSEQ multiplex PCR, yet TCRdb's version contains in-frame clones alone and is incomplete. The sample includes a few hundred thousand clones, more than 65% of them seen just once. Input material: peripheral blood. Receptor source: a woman in her thirties or forties who had recovered from COVID-19.

The V and J genes are TRBV2 and TRBJ2-7; tentative D call: TRBD1 (5 bases). Germline-derived CDR1 and CDR2 are SNHLY and FYNNEI. V lost 5 bases to trimming and J lost 3 bases, with 8 bases between them. The CDR3 is 12 amino acids. CDR3 sequence: CASSNTGYEQYF. The CDR3 coding sequence is TGTGCCAGCAGTAATACAGGCTACGAGCAGTACTTC.

This chain links TRBV4-2 with TRBJ2-7, with 8 bases aligning to TRBD2. Germline V lookup: CDR1 LGHNA, CDR2 YNFKEQ. With V trimmed by 4 bases and J by 7 bases, 9 bases remained unmatched. The CDR3 extends over 14 amino acids. Written as DNA, the CDR3 is TGTGCCAGCAGCCCAAGCGGGGGAAGGGGTGAGCAGTACTTC. Translation gives CASSPSGGRGEQYF.

This clone was recorded many times. The chain combines TRBV19 with TRBJ2-7, with 11 positions matching TRBD1. The germline gives CDR1 LNHDA, CDR2 SQIVND (reference sequence). V shed 7 bases, J shed 4 bases, and the junction held 9 bases outside the gene matches. The CDR3 is 15 residues long. DNA for the CDR3: TGTGCCAGTACCCCATCGGGGACAGGGGGTTACGAGCAGTACTTC. Protein: CASTPSGTGGYEQYF.

This chain links TRBV7-2 with TRBJ1-5; TRBD1 agrees at 8 bases. CDR3 length: 15 residues. The V gene end was trimmed by 5 bases and the J gene end by 4 bases; junction bases not matched to a gene: 7. Germline CDR1 SGHTA, CDR2 FQGNSA. As DNA, the CDR3 is TGTGCCAGCAGCGCAGGGACAGGTCTAAATCAGCCCCAGCATTTT. It encodes CASSAGTGLNQPQHF. Filled out from reference TRBV7-2 and TRBJ1-5, the complete variable domain reads GAGVSQSPSNKVTEKGKDVELRCDPISGHTALYWYRQSLGQGLEFLIYFQGNSAPDKSGLPSDRFSAERTGGSVSTLTIQRTQQEDSAVYLCASSAGTGLNQPQHFGDGTRLSIL.

The chain recombines TRBV3-1 (or the pseudogene TRBV3-2) with TRBJ1-4; D might be TRBD1 (6 bases). Trimming cost V 4 bases and J 7 bases, with 13 bases left between them. The germline V gene encodes CDR1 LGHDT and CDR2 YNNKEL (reference sequence). CDR3 length: 14 amino acids. CDR3 in amino acids: CASSLKGGVEKLFF. CDR3 bases: TGTGCCAGCAGCCTGAAAGGGGGTGTTGAAAAACTGTTTTTT.

The rearrangement joins TRBV18 to TRBJ2-5; 10 bases are shared with TRBD1. Germline assignment: CDR1 KGHSH and CDR2 LQKENI. The CDR3 is 18 amino acids. Trimming took 2 bases from V and 5 from J; bases not matched to a gene: 14. The CDR3 reads CASSPNRPGTGASETQYF. The CDR3 DNA reads TGTGCCAGCTCACCAAATCGCCCCGGGACAGGGGCTTCGGAGACCCAGTACTTC.

The rearrangement links TRBV12-5 to TRBJ2-1, with a weak D call TRBD2 (6 bases). V was pared by 2 bases and J by 9 bases, with 14 bases between. Looked up from germline, CDR1 is LGHNT and CDR2 is FRNRAP. CDR3 length: 14 residues. CDR3 DNA sequence: TGTGCTAGTGGTTTGCCAGGTCTAGCGCGTGAGCAGTTCTTC. Translating gives CASGLPGLAREQFF.

V and J are TRBV10-3 and TRBJ1-3, with D hard to call. The CDR3 covers 16 residues. CDR1 and CDR2 (germline): ENHRY, SYGVKD. Deletions cut 5 bases from V and 2 bases from J, with 16 bases between. The CDR3, as DNA: TGTGCCATCAGTACCGCCTTCAGGAAACCTGGAAACACCATATATTTT. Translation: CAISTAFRKPGNTIYF.

J is TRBJ2-3 and V is TRBV9; perhaps TRBD1 as D (6 bases). Germline V gene sequence: CDR1 SGDLS, CDR2 YYNGEE. This CDR3 comprises 16 residues. Between the trimmed V and J ends, which lost 0 bases and 2 bases, there was a span of 13 bases. The CDR3 DNA is TGTGCCAGCAGCGTAGCTACGTGGGGGCACACAGATACGCAGTATTTT. Residues: CASSVATWGHTDTQYF.

The chain couples TRBV3-1 (or the pseudogene TRBV3-2) to TRBJ1-1; perhaps TRBD1 as D (5 bases). Germline CDR1 is LGHDT and CDR2 is YNNKEL (reference sequence). Trimming left V 4 bases short and J 4 bases short, with 13 bases between. The CDR3 is 14 residues long. Written as DNA, the CDR3 is TGTGCCAGCAGCCCCACCTACGGGGGCACTGAAGCTTTCTTT. This sequence encodes CASSPTYGGTEAFF.

CDR3 in amino acids: CASKGSGTANYSPLHF. The DNA of the CDR3 is TGTGCCAGTAAGGGATCCGGGACAGCAAATTATTCACCCCTCCACTTT. This rearrangement joins TRBV19 to TRBJ1-6, with 7 bases matching TRBD1. V gave up 7 bases and J gave up 8 bases; unmatched junction bases: 14. Per germline, CDR1 LNHDA and CDR2 SQIVND (reference sequence). CDR3 length equals 16 residues.

This chain connects TRBV6-5 to TRBJ1-4; 7 bases align to TRBD1. The CDR3 covers 13 residues. Germline V gives CDR1 MNHEY, CDR2 SVGAGI. V shed 6 bases, J shed 7 bases, and the junction held 5 bases outside the gene matches. CDR3 loop: CASRRTGGEKLFF. In nucleotides, the CDR3 is TGTGCCAGCAGAAGGACAGGCGGTGAAAAACTGTTTTTT.

This sequence joins TRBV10-2 and TRBJ2-7; 9 nucleotides line up with TRBD2. Germline loops: CDR1 WSHSY, CDR2 SAAADI. Losses at the gene ends were 6 bases for V and 0 bases for J; bases not matched to a gene: 6. The CDR3 covers 15 residues. The CDR3 DNA reads TGCGCCAGCAGGTTGGTAGCGGGGGACTCCTACGAGCAGTACTTC. Translating gives CASRLVAGDSYEQYF.

The chain carries TRBV5-1 and TRBJ1-5; D possibly corresponds to TRBD1 (5 bases). Per the germline V gene, CDR1 is SGHRS and CDR2 is YFSETQ. The CDR3 has 15 residues. Trimming removed 0 bases at V and 0 bases at J, with 7 bases between. The CDR3 loop reads CASSLGQNSNQPQHF. In DNA form, the CDR3 reads TGCGCCAGCAGCTTGGGACAGAATAGCAATCAGCCCCAGCATTTT.

This clone occurred many times. The V call is TRBV5-6, the J call TRBJ1-3, with D possibly being TRBD1 (6 bases). V lost 3 bases and J 0 bases, leaving 10 bases between the germline ends. CDR1 is SGHDT and CDR2 is YYEEEE in the germline V gene. This CDR3 contains 15 residues. CDR3 sequence: CASSSQGSSGNTIYF. The CDR3 coding sequence is TGTGCCAGCAGCTCACAGGGAAGCTCTGGAAACACCATATATTTT. The variable domain in full, with the rest retrieved from reference TRBV5-6 and TRBJ1-3, is DAGVTQSPTHLIKTRGQQVTLRCSPKSGHDTVSWYQQALGQGPQFIFQYYEEEERQRGNFPDRFSGHQFPNYSSELNVNALLLGDSALYLCASSSQGSSGNTIYFGEGSWLTVV.

As regards this clone: The junction shows a germline mismatch at one end, possibly a read error. The genes are TRBV7-7 and TRBJ2-5; a possible D gene is TRBD2 (5 bases). There are 17 residues in the CDR3. The germline V gene has CDR1 SSHAT and CDR2 FNYEAQ (reference sequence). The CDR3 reads CASSLGVSGRVDRTQYF. The CDR3 bases are TGTGCTAGCAGCTTGGGAGTGTCAGGCCGCGTGGATCGGACCCAGTACTTC.

This sequence joins TRBV18 and TRBJ2-1, with TRBD1 matching over 8 bases. With V trimmed by 5 bases and J by 7 bases, 7 bases remained unmatched. CDR3 size: 14 residues. CDR1 and CDR2 (germline): KGHSH, LQKENI. This CDR3 is CASSSGTGLNEQFF. The CDR3 DNA sequence: TGTGCCAGCTCATCCGGGACAGGACTAAATGAGCAGTTCTTC. Full variable domain (missing parts from reference TRBV18 and TRBJ2-1): NAGVMQNPRHLVRRRGQEARLRCSPMKGHSHVYWYRQLPEEGLKFMVYLQKENIIDESGMPKERFSAEFPKEGPSILRIQQVVRGDSAAYFCASSSGTGLNEQFFGPGTRLTVL.

The CDR3 loop reads CASSGADRMGGEQFF. The CDR3 region has the DNA TGTGCCAGCAGCGGGGCCGACAGGATGGGCGGGGAGCAGTTCTTC. The rearrangement joins TRBV9 to TRBJ2-1; D might be TRBD1 (6 bases). The V gene's germline CDR1 is SGDLS and CDR2 YYNGEE. This CDR3 comprises 15 residues. The V and J ends lost 3 bases and 10 bases respectively, with 20 bases between them.

The CDR3, as DNA: TGTGCCACCGAGGACCCGGGACAGGGGAGCACTGAAGCTTTCTTT. It codes for CATEDPGQGSTEAFF. The chain recombines TRBV19 with TRBJ1-1, with 10 bases matching TRBD1. Germline assignment: CDR1 LNHDA and CDR2 SQIVND (reference sequence). The CDR3 loop spans 15 amino acids. Unmatched junction bases numbered 12, after V lost 10 bases and J lost 4 bases.

CDR3 coding DNA: TGTGCCAGCAGCGGACAGGGTCTAGAGACCCAGTACTTC. As protein: CASSGQGLETQYF. This chain connects TRBV7-2 to TRBJ2-5; TRBD1 matches at 8 bases. The V gene's germline CDR1 is SGHTA and CDR2 FQGNSA. V lost 5 bases, J lost 4 bases, and 3 bases stayed unmatched. The CDR3 is made up of 13 amino acids.

V gene TRBV6-1 combines with J gene TRBJ1-5; D possibly corresponds to TRBD1 (6 bases). The V end lost 3 bases, the J end lost 9 bases, and 15 bases lay between the germline ends. CDR1 is MNHNS, CDR2 SASEGT, per germline. The CDR3 spans 14 residues. The CDR3 sequence is CASSDPNRVTPQHF. The CDR3 coding sequence is TGTGCCAGCAGTGACCCCAACAGGGTAACGCCCCAGCATTTT.